This T cell receptor (beta chain) was captured by sequencing in a study of T cells in Graves' hyperthyroidism and ophthalmopathy. Ten or more counts support this clonotype. Researchers took RNA transcripts and amplified the TCR beta CDR3 regions from them. The TCR CDR3 was amplified in a first-round RT-PCR using the HTBI primer set. TCRdb reprocessed the multiplex PCR reads via MiXCR and lists one record per CDR3 protein. This table has nearly 750,000 distinct CDR3 sequences, 35% appearing once. The PBMCs were taken from 10 ml of fresh peripheral blood. The V and J ends lost 3 bases and 5 bases respectively, with 8 bases between them. From germline, CDR1 is SEHNR and CDR2 FQNEAQ (reference sequence). The CDR3 is 14 residues long.

The J gene is TRBJ1-6, the V gene TRBV7-9; the D is unclear. This clonotype was obtained from a woman in her thirties or forties with Graves' hyperthyroidism. Sequences were obtained from blood. The CDR3 DNA sequence: TGTGCCAGCAGCTTGGCGGGGAATAATTCACCCCTCCACTTT. Its protein is CASSLAGNNSPLHF.